The 30 T cell receptor beta chains in this list originate from one sample, sequenced in a study of long-term antiretroviral therapy in people with HIV. It was version v3.0 of the immunoSEQ assay that was run at survey level. TCRdb's copy holds only in-frame clones and misses some; the assay was immunoSEQ multiplex PCR. The table lists tens of thousands of clones, 90% to 95% of them singletons. The sample here was unsorted PBMCs, taken 3.1 years after starting antiretroviral therapy. The source is a man in his late teens or twenties with HIV.

This clone has a handful of counts. The V and J genes are TRBV19 and TRBJ1-6; TRBD1 matches 10 bases. V shed 5 bases, J shed 7 bases, and the junction held 8 bases outside the gene matches. CDR3 length: 16 amino acids. CDR1 is LNHDA and CDR2 is SQIVND in the germline V gene (reference sequence). The DNA for the CDR3 is TGTGCCAGTAGTCCCCGACAGGGGGCAGGGAATTCACCCCTCCACTTT. It specifies CASSPRQGAGNSPLHF. The whole variable domain, remainder taken from reference TRBV19 and TRBJ1-6, is DGGITQSPKYLFRKEGQNVTLSCEQNLNHDAMYWYRQDPGQGLRLIYYSQIVNDFQKGDIAEGYSVSREKKESFPLTVTSAQKNPTAFYLCASSPRQGAGNSPLHFGNGTRLTVT.

This clone turned up a few times. In nucleotides, the CDR3 is TGTGCCAGTAGTATAGGGGGTTTCACAGGGGGCTGGCAGCCCCAGCATTTT. Protein product: CASSIGGFTGGWQPQHF. J is TRBJ1-5 and V is TRBV19; TRBD1 matches at 9 bases. Germline lookup yields CDR1 LNHDA and CDR2 SQIVND (reference sequence). Trimming at V came to 1 base and at J to 7 bases, leaving 11 bases not matched to a gene. The CDR3 totals 17 residues.

The chain links TRBV15 to TRBJ2-7, with a possible D match to TRBD2 (5 bases). The CDR3 has 15 amino acids. From germline, CDR1 is LNHNV and CDR2 YYDKDF (reference sequence). Trimming shortened V by 3 bases and J by 2 bases, and 14 bases separated the two germline ends. As DNA, the CDR3 is TGTGCCACCAGCAGTCCCAACACCGGGACCTACGAGCAGTACTTC. It codes for CATSSPNTGTYEQYF. The complete variable domain, with remaining parts taken from reference TRBV15 and TRBJ2-7, reads DAMVIQNPRYQVTQFGKPVTLSCSQTLNHNVMYWYQQKSSQAPKLLFHYYDKDFNNEADTPDNFQSRRPNTSFCFLDIRSPGLGDTAMYLCATSSPNTGTYEQYFGPGTRLTVT.

The chain uses TRBV5-4 and TRBJ2-3; 8 bases fit TRBD2. V shed 4 bases and J 3 bases; nucleotides not matched to a gene: 4. CDR1 SGHNT and CDR2 YYREEE come from the germline V gene (reference sequence). This CDR3 is 14 amino acids long. CDR3 DNA sequence: TGTGCCAGCAGCACCGGGGGGGGGACAGATACGCAGTATTTT. This gives the protein CASSTGGGTDTQYF.

This chain uses TRBV14 with TRBJ2-3; D tentatively reads TRBD1 or TRBD2 (5 bases each). Trimming removed 1 base at V and 7 bases at J, with 9 bases between. This CDR3 region has 13 residues. Germline-derived CDR1 and CDR2 are SGHDN and FVKESK. The CDR3 protein is CASSQGGTHTQYF. The DNA for the CDR3 is TGTGCCAGCAGCCAAGGGGGGACGCATACGCAGTATTTT.

The chain combines TRBV7-6 with TRBJ2-1; the match to TRBD2 covers 7 bases. Trimming took 5 bases from V and 6 from J; bases not matched to a gene: 4. CDR1 and CDR2 from the germline V gene are SGHVS and FNYEAQ. CDR3 size: 13 residues. CDR3 loop: CASSGGVFNEQFF. DNA of the CDR3: TGTGCCAGCAGCGGGGGGGTTTTCAATGAGCAGTTCTTC.

This chain joins TRBV4-3 and TRBJ1-2, with TRBD1 matching over 7 bases. There are 14 residues in the CDR3. The V and J ends lost 6 bases and 4 bases, in that order; junction bases with no gene match: 8. Looked up from germline, CDR1 is LGHNA and CDR2 is YSLEER. CDR3 amino acids: CASSPRGWAYGYTF. DNA of the CDR3: TGCGCCAGCAGTCCCAGGGGGTGGGCCTATGGCTACACCTTC.

The V call is TRBV11-2, the J call TRBJ1-4; no reliable D call. Germline values: CDR1 SGHAT, CDR2 FQNNGV. V lost 3 bases, J lost 4 bases, and 12 bases lay in between. The CDR3 extends over 15 amino acids. CDR3 DNA: TGTGCCAGCAGCTTGGCGGACGGCTATAATGAAAAACTGTTTTTT. The encoded protein is CASSLADGYNEKLFF.

The chain recombines TRBV16 with TRBJ2-3, with D possibly called TRBD1 or TRBD2 (6 bases each). The CDR3 length is 15 residues. Trimming removed 5 bases at V and 1 base at J, with 13 bases between. In germline, CDR1 is KGHSY, CDR2 FQNENV. The CDR3 loop reads CASSSARGRTDTQYF. The CDR3 coding sequence is TGTGCCAGCAGCTCAGCCCGGGGGCGCACAGATACGCAGTATTTT.

The chain uses TRBV4-2 and TRBJ1-1; D gene unclear. The CDR3 loop spans 14 amino acids. Trimming removed 1 base from V and 1 base from J, with 7 bases in between. Germline CDR1 reads LGHNA; CDR2 reads YNFKEQ. This CDR3 reads CASSQGGANTEAFF. The CDR3 bases are TGTGCCAGCAGCCAAGGGGGTGCGAACACTGAAGCTTTCTTT.

The V and J genes are TRBV5-1 and TRBJ2-3; D gene uncertain. The CDR3 length is 15 residues. V lost 0 bases and J 0 bases, leaving 8 bases between the germline ends. Germline CDR1 is SGHRS and CDR2 is YFSETQ. The CDR3 protein is CASSLASHSTDTQYF. In DNA, the CDR3 is TGCGCCAGCAGCTTGGCCTCACATAGCACAGATACGCAGTATTTT. Complete variable domain (other parts from reference TRBV5-1 and TRBJ2-3): KAGVTQTPRYLIKTRGQQVTLSCSPISGHRSVSWYQQTPGQGLQFLFEYFSETQRNKGNFPGRFSGRQFSNSRSEMNVSTLELGDSALYLCASSLASHSTDTQYFGPGTRLTVL.

The rearrangement joins TRBV19 to TRBJ1-1; 8 bases map to TRBD1. This CDR3 has 17 residues. With 1 base clipped from V and 0 bases from J, the junction kept 7 bases outside the gene matches. Germline V gene data show CDR1 as LNHDA and CDR2 as SQIVND (reference sequence). CDR3 protein: CASSIVPGQAMNTEAFF. CDR3 sequence (DNA): TGTGCCAGTAGTATAGTCCCGGGACAGGCCATGAACACTGAAGCTTTCTTT.

This clone was recorded once. The chain carries TRBV13 and TRBJ2-2; D unresolved. Trimming stripped 1 base from V and 2 bases from J, with 2 bases between. The CDR3 runs to 13 residues. Germline V gene lookup returns CDR1 PRHDT and CDR2 FYEKMQ (reference sequence). CDR3 sequence: CASSLVNTGELFF. Written as DNA, the CDR3 is TGTGCCAGCAGCTTAGTAAACACCGGGGAGCTGTTTTTT.

CDR3 sequence (DNA): TGTGCCAGCACTTCGGGGGGCGCCGGGGAGCTGTTTTTT. This translates into CASTSGGAGELFF. The chain employs TRBV5-4 and TRBJ2-2; weak D call: TRBD2 (7 bases). Trimming stripped 6 bases from V and 6 bases from J, with 12 bases between. The CDR3 contains 13 residues. Germline V CDR1 and CDR2: SGHNT, YYREEE (reference sequence).

This rearrangement joins TRBV2 to TRBJ2-2; 11 bases align to TRBD2. Germline-derived CDR1 and CDR2 are SNHLY and FYNNEI. V gave up 5 bases and J gave up 4 bases; unmatched junction bases: 12. The CDR3 spans 18 residues. This CDR3 is CASSFPALAGAGTGELFF. Written as DNA, the CDR3 is TGTGCCAGCAGTTTTCCCGCACTAGCGGGAGCGGGCACCGGGGAGCTGTTTTTT.

The chain has TRBV13 and TRBJ2-7, with 7 nucleotides matching TRBD2. V was clipped by 5 bases and J by 2 bases; unmatched bases: 6. The CDR3 contains 14 residues. The germline CDR1 and CDR2 sequences are PRHDT and FYEKMQ (reference sequence). The DNA of the CDR3 is TGTGCCAGCAGCCCCATGGGGGGGACCTACGAGCAGTACTTC. Translated: CASSPMGGTYEQYF.

The CDR3 protein is CASSWTSGAQPQHF. CDR3 in DNA: TGTGCCAGCAGTTGGACCTCAGGGGCTCAGCCCCAGCATTTT. The chain joins TRBV6-5 to TRBJ1-5; D is perhaps TRBD1 (6 bases). V was shortened by 4 bases and J by 6 bases, with 13 bases between the two germline ends. The germline V gene has CDR1 MNHEY and CDR2 SVGAGI. CDR3 length: 14 amino acids.

The chain recombines TRBV5-4 with TRBJ2-3, with D possibly being TRBD2 (7 bases). The CDR3 totals 13 residues. CDR1 SGHNT and CDR2 YYREEE come from the germline V gene (reference sequence). V lost 3 bases, J lost 4 bases, and 9 bases lay in between. Here the CDR3 DNA reads TGTGCCAGCAGCTGGGGGGGGCCAGATACGCAGTATTTT. It codes for CASSWGGPDTQYF.

This clone was seen only once. V is TRBV18 and J is TRBJ2-2, with D unclear. V was shortened by 3 bases and J by 10 bases, with 12 bases between the two germline ends. Germline assignment: CDR1 KGHSH and CDR2 LQKENI. CDR3 length equals 13 residues. Here the CDR3 DNA reads TGTGCCAGCTCACCCCCCGACGACCTGGAGCTGTTTTTT. Its translation is CASSPPDDLELFF.

The table lists this clone with a few counts. The CDR3 region has the DNA TGCGCCAGCAGCTTGGGGTCTGAGACTGTGCACGAGCAGTACTTC. This translates into CASSLGSETVHEQYF. The chain joins TRBV5-1 to TRBJ2-7; D unclear. Trimming removed 0 bases at V and 5 bases at J, with 15 bases between. Germline V gives CDR1 SGHRS, CDR2 YFSETQ. The CDR3 is 15 amino acids.

This chain connects TRBV4-3 to TRBJ2-5, with 8 bases lining up with TRBD2. The germline CDR1 and CDR2 sequences are LGHNA and YSLEER. With 5 bases clipped from V and 1 base from J, the junction kept 6 bases outside the gene matches. The CDR3 has 15 residues. In nucleotides, the CDR3 is TGCGCCAGCAGCTCACCCCTAGCGGGCCAAGAGACCCAGTACTTC. Translating gives CASSSPLAGQETQYF.

V and J are TRBV4-1 and TRBJ2-6, with a weak D call TRBD1 (5 bases). The germline gives CDR1 MGHRA, CDR2 YSYEKL. The CDR3 is made up of 16 amino acids. Trimming took off 4 bases at V and 3 bases at J, with 13 bases between the two ends. The CDR3 coding sequence is TGCGCCAGCAGCCCACAGGACGGTGGTGGGGCCAACGTCCTGACTTTC. Translated: CASSPQDGGGANVLTF.

This chain links TRBV7-8 with TRBJ2-1; D ambiguous. The V and J ends lost 2 bases and 2 bases respectively, with 10 bases between them. This CDR3 has 15 amino acids. The germline V gene encodes CDR1 SGHVS and CDR2 FQNEAQ. Here the CDR3 DNA reads TGTGCCAGCAGCTTAAGGGAACGGGCCTACAATGAGCAGTTCTTC. Its protein is CASSLRERAYNEQFF.

The V and J genes are TRBV7-2 and TRBJ2-5; a possible D gene is TRBD2 (7 bases). The germline gives CDR1 SGHTA, CDR2 FQGNSA. Between the trimmed V and J ends, which lost 3 bases and 7 bases, there was a span of 12 bases. The CDR3 has 13 amino acids. CDR3 loop: CASSFGGAVTQYF. The CDR3, as DNA: TGTGCCAGCAGCTTTGGGGGGGCGGTGACCCAGTACTTC.

J is TRBJ2-7 and V is TRBV5-1; 7 nucleotides align to TRBD1. The CDR3 contains 13 residues. CDR1 is SGHRS, CDR2 YFSETQ, per germline. Trimming removed 2 bases from V and 3 bases from J; junction bases left unmatched: 2. CDR3 amino acids: CASSFQGDYEQYF. CDR3 in DNA: TGCGCCAGCAGCTTCCAGGGGGACTACGAGCAGTACTTC.

V gene TRBV11-1 combines with J gene TRBJ1-1, with TRBD1 as a possible D gene (5 bases). With 5 bases removed from V and 0 bases from J, the gap between germline ends came to 22 bases. This CDR3 is built from 18 residues. Germline loops: CDR1 SGHAT, CDR2 FQDESV (reference sequence). CDR3 residues: CASSLPRTGNRMNTEAFF. The CDR3 DNA follows: TGTGCCAGCAGCCTGCCCCGAACAGGTAACCGTATGAACACTGAAGCTTTCTTT.

The chain employs TRBV19 and TRBJ2-6; the D gene is possibly TRBD2 (6 bases). CDR1 is LNHDA and CDR2 is SQIVND in the germline V gene (reference sequence). The CDR3 spans 15 residues. V lost 6 bases and J 2 bases, leaving 11 bases between the germline ends. The CDR3 DNA sequence: TGTGCCAGTAGGCGGCCGGGGGCTGGGGCCAACGTCCTGACTTTC. Translation: CASRRPGAGANVLTF.

The V gene is TRBV5-4, the J gene TRBJ2-3, with D maybe TRBD2 (6 bases). V gave up 0 bases and J gave up 6 bases, with 14 bases separating them. The length of the CDR3 is 15 residues. Germline-derived CDR1 and CDR2 are SGHNT and YYREEE (reference sequence). Here the CDR3 DNA reads TGTGCCAGCAGCTTGGAAGTAGCGGCCCCGGATACGCAGTATTTT. The encoded protein is CASSLEVAAPDTQYF.

This clone was observed once. The chain has TRBV9 and TRBJ1-1; 7 nucleotides match TRBD1. CDR3 length: 16 amino acids. CDR1 is SGDLS, CDR2 YYNGEE, per germline. With 3 bases clipped from V and 0 bases from J, the junction kept 8 bases outside the gene matches. CDR3 in amino acids: CASSALLTGLNTEAFF. The DNA for the CDR3 is TGTGCCAGCAGCGCCCTTTTGACAGGGCTGAACACTGAAGCTTTCTTT.

The table lists this clone with a count of one. The chain has TRBV6-5 and TRBJ2-4; D is ambiguous. CDR3 size: 15 residues. CDR1 MNHEY and CDR2 SVGAGI come from the germline V gene. Trimming removed 0 bases from V and 1 base from J, with 7 bases in between. The CDR3 DNA follows: TGTGCCAGCAGTTACTCGGGGTTCGCCAAAAACATTCAGTACTTC. It encodes CASSYSGFAKNIQYF.